What follows is one TCR beta chain and its context. For recovered donors of Cohort 3, there were two negative PCRs, clearance, or symptom resolution. The germline CDR1 and CDR2 sequences are SGDLS and YYNGEE. With 3 bases clipped from V and 3 bases from J, the junction kept 3 bases outside the gene matches. The CDR3 extends over 14 amino acids. The data were obtained in a study of blood T cell repertoires in COVID-19. Libraries were prepared by immunoSEQ multiplex PCR; TCRdb keeps only in-frame clonotypes and omits some of them. The sample yields around 150,000 clones, roughly 82% seen once. The rearrangement links TRBV9 to TRBJ2-3; TRBD1 aligns across 8 bases. This sequence originates from a man in his forties or fifties who had recovered from COVID-19. Sequences were obtained from PBMCs or T cells enriched from blood (not recorded which). Written as DNA, the CDR3 is TGTGCCAGCAGCGCCCGACAGGGGACAGATACGCAGTATTTT. This gives the protein CASSARQGTDTQYF. The complete variable domain, with remaining parts taken from reference TRBV9 and TRBJ2-3, reads DSGVTQTPKHLITATGQRVTLRCSPRSGDLSVYWYQQSLDQGLQFLIQYYNGEERAKGNILERFSAQQFPDLHSELNLSSLELGDSALYFCASSARQGTDTQYFGPGTRLTVL.